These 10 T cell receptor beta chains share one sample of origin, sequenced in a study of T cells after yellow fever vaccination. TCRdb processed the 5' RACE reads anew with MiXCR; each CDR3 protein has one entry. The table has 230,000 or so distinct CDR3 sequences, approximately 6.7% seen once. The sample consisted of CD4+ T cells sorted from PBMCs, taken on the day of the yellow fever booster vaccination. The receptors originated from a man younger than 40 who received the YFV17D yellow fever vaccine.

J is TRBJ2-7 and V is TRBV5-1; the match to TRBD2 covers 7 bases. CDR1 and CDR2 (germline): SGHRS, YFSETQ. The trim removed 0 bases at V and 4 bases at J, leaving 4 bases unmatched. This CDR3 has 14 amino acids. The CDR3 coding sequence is TGCGCCAGCAGCTTGGTATGGGACTATTACGAGCAGTACTTC. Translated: CASSLVWDYYEQYF.

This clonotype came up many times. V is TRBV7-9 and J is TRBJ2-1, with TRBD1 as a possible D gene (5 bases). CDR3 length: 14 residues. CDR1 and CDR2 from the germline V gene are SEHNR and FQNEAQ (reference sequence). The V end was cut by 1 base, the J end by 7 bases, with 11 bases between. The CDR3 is CASSLVLPGNEQFF. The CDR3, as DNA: TGTGCCAGCAGCTTAGTGCTCCCAGGGAATGAGCAGTTCTTC.

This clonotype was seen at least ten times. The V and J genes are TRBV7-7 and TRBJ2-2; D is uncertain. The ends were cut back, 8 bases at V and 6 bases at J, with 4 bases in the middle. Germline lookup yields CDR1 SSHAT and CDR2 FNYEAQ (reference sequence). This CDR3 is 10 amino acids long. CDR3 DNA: TGTGCCAGCGGCCCCGGGGAGCTGTTTTTT. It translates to CASGPGELFF.

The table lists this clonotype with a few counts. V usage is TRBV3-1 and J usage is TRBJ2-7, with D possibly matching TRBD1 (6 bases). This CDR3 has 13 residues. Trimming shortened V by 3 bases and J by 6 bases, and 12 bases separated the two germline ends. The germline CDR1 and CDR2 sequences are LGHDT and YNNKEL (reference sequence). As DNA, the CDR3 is TGTGCCAGCAGCCACCCCCACAGGGCCGAGCAGTACTTC. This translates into CASSHPHRAEQYF.

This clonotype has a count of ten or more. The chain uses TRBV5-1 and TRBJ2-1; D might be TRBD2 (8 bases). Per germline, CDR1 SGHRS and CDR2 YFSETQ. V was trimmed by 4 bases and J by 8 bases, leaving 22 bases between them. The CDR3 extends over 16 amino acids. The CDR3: CASSEGGGRMNYEQFF. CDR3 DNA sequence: TGCGCCAGCAGCGAAGGGGGCGGGAGGATGAACTATGAGCAGTTCTTC.

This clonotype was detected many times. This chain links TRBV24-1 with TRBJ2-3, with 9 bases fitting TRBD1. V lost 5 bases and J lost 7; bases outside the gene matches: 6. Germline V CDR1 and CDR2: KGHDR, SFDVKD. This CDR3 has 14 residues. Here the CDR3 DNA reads TGTGCCACCAGTGCCGGACAGGGGCGAAATACGCAGTATTTT. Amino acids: CATSAGQGRNTQYF.

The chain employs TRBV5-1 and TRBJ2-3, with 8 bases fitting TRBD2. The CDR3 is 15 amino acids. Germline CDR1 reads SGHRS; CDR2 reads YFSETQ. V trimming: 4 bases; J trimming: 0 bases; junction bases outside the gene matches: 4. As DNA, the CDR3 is TGCGCCAGCAGCATAGCGGGACTTAGCACAGATACGCAGTATTTT. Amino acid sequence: CASSIAGLSTDTQYF.

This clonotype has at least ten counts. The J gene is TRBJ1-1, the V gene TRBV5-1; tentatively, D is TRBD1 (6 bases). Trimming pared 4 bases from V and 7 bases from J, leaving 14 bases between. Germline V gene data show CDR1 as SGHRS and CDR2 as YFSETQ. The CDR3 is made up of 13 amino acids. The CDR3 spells CASSQQGGDEAFF. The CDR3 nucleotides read TGCGCCAGCAGCCAACAGGGCGGTGATGAAGCTTTCTTT.

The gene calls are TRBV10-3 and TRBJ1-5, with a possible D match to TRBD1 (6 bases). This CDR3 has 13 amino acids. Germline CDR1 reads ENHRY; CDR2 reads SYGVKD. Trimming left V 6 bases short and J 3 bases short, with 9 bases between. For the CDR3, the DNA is TGTGCCATCAGGAGACAGGTCAATCAGCCCCAGCATTTT. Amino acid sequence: CAIRRQVNQPQHF.

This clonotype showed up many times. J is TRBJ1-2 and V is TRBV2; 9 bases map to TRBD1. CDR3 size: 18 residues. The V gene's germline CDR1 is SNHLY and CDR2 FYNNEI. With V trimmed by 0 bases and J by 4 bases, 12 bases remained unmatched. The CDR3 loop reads CASSEAPGGTGRSYGYTF. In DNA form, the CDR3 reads TGTGCCAGCAGTGAAGCCCCGGGGGGGACAGGGAGATCCTATGGCTACACCTTC.